This TCR beta chain appears in the sequencing data of a study of Ad26.COV2.S vaccination and SARS-CoV-2 variants. At the level of the study: Within the COV1001 Ad26.COV2.S trial arm, the donor was enrolled.

Specified treatment: approximately 18 received Ad26.COV2.S at low or high dose, single or two shots; 5 received placebo; per-sample allocation not given. Samples came from day 63 after the first vaccine or placebo injection. Built on an Ad26 vector, the vaccine expressed Wuhan-strain SARS-CoV-2 spike. Study-level points and caveats: Greater spike-specific TCR breadth was seen in vaccine recipients than in placebo recipients.

The germline V and J ends were trimmed by 4 bases and 8 bases, with 14 bases remaining between them. Germline values: CDR1 LNHDA, CDR2 SQIVND (reference sequence). This CDR3 region has 13 residues. Some clones are missing from TCRdb's copy, which holds only in-frame ones; the method was immunoSEQ multiplex PCR. The sample includes 350,000 to 550,000 clones, roughly nine tenths of them seen just once. Remarks on this clone: Its target is unknown.

The chain couples TRBV19 to TRBJ1-1, with D perhaps TRBD1 (5 bases). This specimen was peripheral blood, taken in a trial of Ad26.COV2.S vaccine versus placebo. This TCR came from a person between 18 and 65 years old who received the Ad26.COV2.S COVID-19 vaccine or a placebo. CDR3 nucleotides: TGTGCCAGTAGTACAAGAGGGGCTCCGGAAGCTTTCTTT. The encoded protein is CASSTRGAPEAFF.